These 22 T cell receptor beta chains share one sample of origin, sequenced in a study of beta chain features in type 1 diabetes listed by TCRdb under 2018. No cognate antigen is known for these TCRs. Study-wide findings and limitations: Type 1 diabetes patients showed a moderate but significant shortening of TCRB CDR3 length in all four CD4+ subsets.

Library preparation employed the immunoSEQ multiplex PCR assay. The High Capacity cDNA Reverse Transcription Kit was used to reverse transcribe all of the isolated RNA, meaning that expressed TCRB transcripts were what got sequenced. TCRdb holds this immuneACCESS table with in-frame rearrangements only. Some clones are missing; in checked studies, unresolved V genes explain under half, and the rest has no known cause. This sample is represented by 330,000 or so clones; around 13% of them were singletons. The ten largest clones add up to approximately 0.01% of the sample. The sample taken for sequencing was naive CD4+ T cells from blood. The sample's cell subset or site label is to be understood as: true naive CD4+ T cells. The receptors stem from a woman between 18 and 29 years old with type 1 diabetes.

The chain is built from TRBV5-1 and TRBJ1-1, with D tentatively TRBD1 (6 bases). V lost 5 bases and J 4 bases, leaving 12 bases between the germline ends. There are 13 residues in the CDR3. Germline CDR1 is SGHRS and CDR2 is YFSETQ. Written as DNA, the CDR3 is TGCGCCAGCAGGGGTGGGACACGCACTGAAGCTTTCTTT. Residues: CASRGGTRTEAFF. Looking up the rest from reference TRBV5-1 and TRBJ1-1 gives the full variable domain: KAGVTQTPRYLIKTRGQQVTLSCSPISGHRSVSWYQQTPGQGLQFLFEYFSETQRNKGNFPGRFSGRQFSNSRSEMNVSTLELGDSALYLCASRGGTRTEAFFGQGTRLTVV.

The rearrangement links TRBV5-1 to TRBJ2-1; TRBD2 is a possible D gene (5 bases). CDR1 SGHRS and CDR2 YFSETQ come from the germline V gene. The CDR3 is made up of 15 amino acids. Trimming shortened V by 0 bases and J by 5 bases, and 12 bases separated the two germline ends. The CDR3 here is CASSLGGSINNEQFF. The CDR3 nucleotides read TGCGCCAGCAGCTTGGGTGGGAGTATCAACAATGAGCAGTTCTTC. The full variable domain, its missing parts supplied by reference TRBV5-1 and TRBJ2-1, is KAGVTQTPRYLIKTRGQQVTLSCSPISGHRSVSWYQQTPGQGLQFLFEYFSETQRNKGNFPGRFSGRQFSNSRSEMNVSTLELGDSALYLCASSLGGSINNEQFFGPGTRLTVL.

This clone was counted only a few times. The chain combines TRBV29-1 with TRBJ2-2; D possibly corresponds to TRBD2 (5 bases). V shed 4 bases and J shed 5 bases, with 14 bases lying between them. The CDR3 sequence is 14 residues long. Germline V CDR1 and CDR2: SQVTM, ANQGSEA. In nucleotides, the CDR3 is TGCAGCGTTGTGAGCGGTACTCATACCGGGGAGCTGTTTTTT. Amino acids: CSVVSGTHTGELFF.

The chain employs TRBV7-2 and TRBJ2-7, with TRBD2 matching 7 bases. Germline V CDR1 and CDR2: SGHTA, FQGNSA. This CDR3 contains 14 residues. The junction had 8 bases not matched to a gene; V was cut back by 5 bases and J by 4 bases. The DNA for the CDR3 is TGTGCCAGCAGCACGAGCGGGGAACATTACGAGCAGTACTTC. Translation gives CASSTSGEHYEQYF. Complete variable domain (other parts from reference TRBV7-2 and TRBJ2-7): GAGVSQSPSNKVTEKGKDVELRCDPISGHTALYWYRQSLGQGLEFLIYFQGNSAPDKSGLPSDRFSAERTGGSVSTLTIQRTQQEDSAVYLCASSTSGEHYEQYFGPGTRLTVT.

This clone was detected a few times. The CDR3 here is CAWSVRGRAYNEQFF. The CDR3 DNA is TGTGCCTGGAGTGTAAGGGGGAGGGCCTACAATGAGCAGTTCTTC. The rearrangement uses TRBV30 and TRBJ2-1; TRBD2 is a possible D gene (7 bases). Germline V gene data show CDR1 as GTSNPN and CDR2 as SVGIG (reference sequence). The germline V and J ends were trimmed by 0 bases and 2 bases, with 11 bases remaining between them. The CDR3 contains 15 residues.

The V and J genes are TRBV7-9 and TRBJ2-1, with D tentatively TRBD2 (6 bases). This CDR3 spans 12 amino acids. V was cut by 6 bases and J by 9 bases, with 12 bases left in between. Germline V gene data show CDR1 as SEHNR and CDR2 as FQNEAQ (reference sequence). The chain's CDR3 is CASSAGPGEQFF. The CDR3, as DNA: TGTGCCAGCAGTGCGGGGCCCGGTGAGCAGTTCTTC.

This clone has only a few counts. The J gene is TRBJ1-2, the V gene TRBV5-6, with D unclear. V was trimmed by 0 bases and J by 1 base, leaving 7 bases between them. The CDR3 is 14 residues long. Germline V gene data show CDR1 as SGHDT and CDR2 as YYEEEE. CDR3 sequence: CASSLGAINYGYTF. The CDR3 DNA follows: TGTGCCAGCAGCTTGGGGGCGATTAACTATGGCTACACCTTC. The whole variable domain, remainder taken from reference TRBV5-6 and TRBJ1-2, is DAGVTQSPTHLIKTRGQQVTLRCSPKSGHDTVSWYQQALGQGPQFIFQYYEEEERQRGNFPDRFSGHQFPNYSSELNVNALLLGDSALYLCASSLGAINYGYTFGSGTRLTVV.

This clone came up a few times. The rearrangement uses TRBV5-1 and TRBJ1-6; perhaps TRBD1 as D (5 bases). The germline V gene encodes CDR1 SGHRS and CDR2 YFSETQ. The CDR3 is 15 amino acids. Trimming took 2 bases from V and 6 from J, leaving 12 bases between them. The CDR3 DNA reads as TGCGCCAGCAGCTTACAGGAGTCGATTAATTCACCCCTCCACTTT. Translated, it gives CASSLQESINSPLHF.

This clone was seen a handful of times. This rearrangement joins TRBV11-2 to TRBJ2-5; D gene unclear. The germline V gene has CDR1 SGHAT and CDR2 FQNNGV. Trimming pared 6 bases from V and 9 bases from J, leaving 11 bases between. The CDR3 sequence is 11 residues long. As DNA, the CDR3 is TGTGCCAGCAGAGTTGAGGAGTCCCAGTACTTC. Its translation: CASRVEESQYF.

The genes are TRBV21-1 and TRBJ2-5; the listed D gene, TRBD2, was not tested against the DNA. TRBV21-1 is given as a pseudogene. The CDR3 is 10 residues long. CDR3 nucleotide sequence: TGTGCCAGCAGCCGGGAGACCCAGTACTTC. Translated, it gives CASSRETQYF.

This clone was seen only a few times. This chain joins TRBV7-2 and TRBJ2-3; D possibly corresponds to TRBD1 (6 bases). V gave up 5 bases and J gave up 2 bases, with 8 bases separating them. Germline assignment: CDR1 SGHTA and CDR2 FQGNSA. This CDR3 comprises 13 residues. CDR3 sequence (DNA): TGTGCCAGCAGCGGGGGCCTCACAGATACGCAGTATTTT. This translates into CASSGGLTDTQYF.

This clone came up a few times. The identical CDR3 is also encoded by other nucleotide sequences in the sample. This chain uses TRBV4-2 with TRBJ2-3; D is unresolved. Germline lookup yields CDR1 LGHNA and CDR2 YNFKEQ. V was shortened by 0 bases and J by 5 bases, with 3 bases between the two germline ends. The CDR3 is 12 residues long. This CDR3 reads CASSQDRDTQYF. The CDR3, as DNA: TGTGCCAGCAGCCAAGATCGAGATACGCAGTATTTT.

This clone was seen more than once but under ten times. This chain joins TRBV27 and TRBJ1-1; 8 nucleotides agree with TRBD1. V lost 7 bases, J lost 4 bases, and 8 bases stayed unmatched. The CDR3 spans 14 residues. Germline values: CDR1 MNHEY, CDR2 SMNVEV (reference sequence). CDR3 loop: CASIPQGDGTEAFF. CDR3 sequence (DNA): TGTGCCAGCATCCCACAGGGGGACGGCACTGAAGCTTTCTTT.

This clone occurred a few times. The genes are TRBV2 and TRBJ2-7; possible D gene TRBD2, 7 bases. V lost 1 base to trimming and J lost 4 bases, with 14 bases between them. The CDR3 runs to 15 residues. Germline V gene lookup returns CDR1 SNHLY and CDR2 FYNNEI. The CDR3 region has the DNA TGTGCCAGCAGTGAAGAGGCGGGGGCATCGTACGAGCAGTACTTC. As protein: CASSEEAGASYEQYF.

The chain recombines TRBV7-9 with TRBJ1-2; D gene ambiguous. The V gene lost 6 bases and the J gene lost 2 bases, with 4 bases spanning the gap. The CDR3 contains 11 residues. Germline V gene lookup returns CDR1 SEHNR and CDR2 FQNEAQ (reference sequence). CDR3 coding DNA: TGTGCCAGCAGTAGCAACTATGGCTACACCTTC. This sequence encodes CASSSNYGYTF.

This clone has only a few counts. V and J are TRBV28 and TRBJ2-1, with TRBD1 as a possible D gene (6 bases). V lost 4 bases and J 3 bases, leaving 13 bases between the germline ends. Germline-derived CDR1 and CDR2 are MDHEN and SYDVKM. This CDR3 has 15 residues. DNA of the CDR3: TGTGCCAGCAGTTCTGGTGGGGGCTACTACAATGAGCAGTTCTTC. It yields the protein CASSSGGGYYNEQFF.

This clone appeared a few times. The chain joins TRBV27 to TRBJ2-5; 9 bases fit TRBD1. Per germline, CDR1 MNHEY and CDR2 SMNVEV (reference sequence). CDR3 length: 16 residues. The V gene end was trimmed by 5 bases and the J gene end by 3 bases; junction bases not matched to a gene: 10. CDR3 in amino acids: CASSTFGTGHEETQYF. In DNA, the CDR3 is TGTGCCAGCAGTACCTTCGGGACAGGGCATGAAGAGACCCAGTACTTC.

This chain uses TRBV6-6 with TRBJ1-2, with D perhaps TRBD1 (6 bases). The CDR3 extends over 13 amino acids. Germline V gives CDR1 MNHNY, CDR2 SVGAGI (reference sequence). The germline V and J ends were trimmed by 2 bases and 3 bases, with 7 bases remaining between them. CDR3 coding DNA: TGTGCCAGCAGTTACGGACAGTACTATGGCTACACCTTC. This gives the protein CASSYGQYYGYTF.

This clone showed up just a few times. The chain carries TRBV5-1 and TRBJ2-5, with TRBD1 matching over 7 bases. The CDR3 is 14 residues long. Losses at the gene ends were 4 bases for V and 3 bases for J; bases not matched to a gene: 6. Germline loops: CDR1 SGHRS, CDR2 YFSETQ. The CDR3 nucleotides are TGCGCCAGCAGCCCAACAGGGGCGAAAGAGACCCAGTACTTC. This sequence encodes CASSPTGAKETQYF.

The CDR3 reads CASSDTGAPLHF. The CDR3 DNA is TGTGCCAGCAGTGACACAGGGGCCCCCCTCCACTTT. This sequence joins TRBV2 and TRBJ1-6, with TRBD1 matching 7 bases. CDR1 is SNHLY and CDR2 is FYNNEI in the germline V gene. The V and J ends lost 3 bases and 13 bases, in that order; junction bases with no gene match: 3. This CDR3 has 12 amino acids. The whole variable domain, filled in from reference TRBV2 and TRBJ1-6, reads EPEVTQTPSHQVTQMGQEVILRCVPISNHLYFYWYRQILGQKVEFLVSFYNNEISEKSEIFDDQFSVERPDGSNFTLKIRSTKLEDSAMYFCASSDTGAPLHFGNGTRLTVT.

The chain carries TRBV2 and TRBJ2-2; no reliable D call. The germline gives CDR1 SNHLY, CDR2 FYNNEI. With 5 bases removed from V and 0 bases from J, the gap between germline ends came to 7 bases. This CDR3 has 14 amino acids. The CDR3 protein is CASSLYSNTGELFF. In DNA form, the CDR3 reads TGTGCCAGCAGTCTCTATTCGAACACCGGGGAGCTGTTTTTT.

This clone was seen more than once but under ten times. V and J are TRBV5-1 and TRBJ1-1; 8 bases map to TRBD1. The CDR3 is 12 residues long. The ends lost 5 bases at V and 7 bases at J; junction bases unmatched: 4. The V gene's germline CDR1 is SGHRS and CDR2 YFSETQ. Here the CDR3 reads CASRTTGGEAFF. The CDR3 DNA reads TGCGCCAGCAGAACAACAGGGGGTGAAGCTTTCTTT.